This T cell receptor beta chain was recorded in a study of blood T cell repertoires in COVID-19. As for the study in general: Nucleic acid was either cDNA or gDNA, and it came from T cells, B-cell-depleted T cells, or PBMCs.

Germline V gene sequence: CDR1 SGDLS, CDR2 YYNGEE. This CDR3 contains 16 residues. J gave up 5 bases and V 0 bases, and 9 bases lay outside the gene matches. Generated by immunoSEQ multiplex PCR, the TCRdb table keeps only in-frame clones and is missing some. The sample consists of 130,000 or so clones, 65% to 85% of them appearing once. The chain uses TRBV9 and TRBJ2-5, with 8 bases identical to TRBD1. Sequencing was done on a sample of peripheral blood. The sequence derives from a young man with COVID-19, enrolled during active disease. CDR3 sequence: CASSVGGQGTGETQYF. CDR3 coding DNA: TGTGCCAGCAGCGTAGGAGGACAGGGAACTGGGGAGACCCAGTACTTC. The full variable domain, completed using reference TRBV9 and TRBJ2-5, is DSGVTQTPKHLITATGQRVTLRCSPRSGDLSVYWYQQSLDQGLQFLIQYYNGEERAKGNILERFSAQQFPDLHSELNLSSLELGDSALYFCASSVGGQGTGETQYFGPGTRLLVL.